Detailed here is one T cell receptor beta chain. The data were taken from a study of OX40 agonist ivuxolimab in advanced cancers. Libraries were prepared by immunoSEQ multiplex PCR; TCRdb keeps only in-frame clonotypes and omits some of them. The table lists approximately 65,000 clones, around nine tenths of them singletons. The length of the CDR3 is 15 residues. Germline assignment: CDR1 SGHVS and CDR2 FQNEAQ. The V and J ends lost 5 bases and 0 bases respectively, with 14 bases between them. The clonotype was recovered from an adult with an advanced solid tumor such as melanoma, head and neck, liver or kidney cancer. The sample here was CD4+ or CD8+ T cells sorted from blood, taken in a trial of the OX40 agonist ivuxolimab. The chain has TRBV7-8 and TRBJ2-7; perhaps D is TRBD1 or TRBD2 (5 bases each). In DNA form, the CDR3 reads TGTGCCAGCAGCCCCGAGGGGAGTAGCTCCTACGAGCAGTACTTC. It codes for CASSPEGSSSYEQYF.